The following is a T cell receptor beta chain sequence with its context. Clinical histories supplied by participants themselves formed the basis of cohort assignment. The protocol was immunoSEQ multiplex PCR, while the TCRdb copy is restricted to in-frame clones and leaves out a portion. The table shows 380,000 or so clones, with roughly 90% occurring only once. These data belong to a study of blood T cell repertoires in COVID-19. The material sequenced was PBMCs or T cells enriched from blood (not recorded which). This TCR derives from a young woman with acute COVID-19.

This CDR3 is CASSLNRQSFLNTEAFF. The CDR3 nucleotides are TGTGCCAGCAGTTTGAATCGACAGTCATTCTTGAACACTGAAGCTTTCTTT. This chain links TRBV27 with TRBJ1-1; possible D gene TRBD1, 5 bases. Germline lookup yields CDR1 MNHEY and CDR2 SMNVEV (reference sequence). V gave up 3 bases and J gave up 0 bases, with 17 bases separating them. The length of the CDR3 is 17 residues.